A single sample gave rise to the 5 T cell receptor beta chains below, sequenced in a study of T cells in Graves' hyperthyroidism and ophthalmopathy. Amplified TCR beta CDR3 regions came from RNA transcripts. HTBI primers were employed in a first-round RT-PCR of the TCR CDR3. TCRdb reprocessed the multiplex PCR reads with MiXCR, giving one entry per CDR3 protein. The sample consists of approximately 620,000 distinct CDR3 sequences, about 14% of them appearing once. Sequencing was performed on blood. The receptors stem from a woman in her twenties or thirties with Graves' hyperthyroidism that later progressed to Graves' ophthalmopathy.

This clonotype has at least ten counts. The CDR3 sequence is CASQDPDRGDEQYF. DNA for the CDR3: TGTGCCAGCCAAGATCCCGACAGGGGCGACGAGCAGTACTTC. The chain combines TRBV28 with TRBJ2-7; 8 bases align to TRBD1. CDR3 length: 14 residues. Germline CDR1 reads MDHEN; CDR2 reads SYDVKM. Trimming at V came to 8 bases and at J to 5 bases, leaving 11 bases not matched to a gene.

About this clonotype itself: The junction and the germline gene differ at one end; a read error may be behind it. V and J are TRBV3-1 and TRBJ1-3, with a tentative D call TRBD1 (6 bases). CDR1 and CDR2 from the germline V gene are LGHDT and YNNKEL (reference sequence). The CDR3 is made up of 15 amino acids. The CDR3 coding sequence is TGTGCCGGCAGCCGCCTACAGGGCTCTGGAAACACCATATATTTT. As protein: CAGSRLQGSGNTIYF. The variable domain in full, with the rest retrieved from reference TRBV3-1 and TRBJ1-3, is DTAVSQTPKYLVTQMGNDKSIKCEQNLGHDTMYWYKQDSKKFLKIMFSYNNKELIINETVPNRFSPKSPDKAHLNLHINSLELGDSAVYFCAGSRLQGSGNTIYFGEGSWLTVV.

This clonotype was seen ten or more times. This chain links TRBV18 with TRBJ2-5; D is uncertain. The CDR3 covers 12 residues. Trimming took 4 bases from V and 5 from J, leaving 8 bases between them. Per the germline V gene, CDR1 is KGHSH and CDR2 is LQKENI. The CDR3 region is CASSLNRETQYF. The DNA for the CDR3 is TGTGCCAGCTCACTAAACCGGGAGACCCAGTACTTC. Supplemented by reference TRBV18 and TRBJ2-5, the full variable domain reads NAGVMQNPRHLVRRRGQEARLRCSPMKGHSHVYWYRQLPEEGLKFMVYLQKENIIDESGMPKERFSAEFPKEGPSILRIQQVVRGDSAAYFCASSLNRETQYFGPGTRLLVL.

This clonotype has more than one count but fewer than ten. The gene calls are TRBV20-1 and TRBJ2-1, with 8 bases aligning to TRBD2. CDR3 length: 15 residues. CDR1 and CDR2 (germline): DFQATT, SNEGSKA (reference sequence). Germline trimming cut 2 bases from V and 6 bases from J; bases unmatched to any gene: 9. The CDR3 sequence: CSARPQGSGTNEQFF. In nucleotides, the CDR3 is TGCAGTGCTAGACCCCAGGGTAGCGGGACCAATGAGCAGTTCTTC.

The chain joins TRBV30 to TRBJ1-2; TRBD1 agrees at 8 bases. This CDR3 comprises 13 residues. Germline CDR1 GTSNPN, CDR2 SVGIG (reference sequence). The J segment lost 6 bases and the V segment lost 2 bases, leaving 5 bases of the junction unmatched. CDR3 nucleotide sequence: TGTGCCTGGAGTCTCTGGACAGGGAATGGCTACACCTTC. Translating it yields CAWSLWTGNGYTF.